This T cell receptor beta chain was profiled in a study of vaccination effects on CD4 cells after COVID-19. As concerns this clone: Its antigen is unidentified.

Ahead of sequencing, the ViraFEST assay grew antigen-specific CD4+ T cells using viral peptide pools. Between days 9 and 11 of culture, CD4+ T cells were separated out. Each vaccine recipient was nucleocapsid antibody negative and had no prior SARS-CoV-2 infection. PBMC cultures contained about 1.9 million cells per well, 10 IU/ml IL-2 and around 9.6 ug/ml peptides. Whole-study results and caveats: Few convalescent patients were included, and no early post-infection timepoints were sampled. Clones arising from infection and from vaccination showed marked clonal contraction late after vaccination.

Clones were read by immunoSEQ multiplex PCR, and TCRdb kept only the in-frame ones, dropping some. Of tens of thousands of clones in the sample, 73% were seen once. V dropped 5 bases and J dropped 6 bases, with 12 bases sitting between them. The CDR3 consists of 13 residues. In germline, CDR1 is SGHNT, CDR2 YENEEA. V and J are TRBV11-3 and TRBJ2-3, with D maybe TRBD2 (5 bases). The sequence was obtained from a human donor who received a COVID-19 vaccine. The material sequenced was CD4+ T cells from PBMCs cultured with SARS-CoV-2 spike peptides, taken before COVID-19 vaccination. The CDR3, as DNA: TGTGCCAGCAGCCGCACTAGTTTGGATACGCAGTATTTT. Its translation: CASSRTSLDTQYF.